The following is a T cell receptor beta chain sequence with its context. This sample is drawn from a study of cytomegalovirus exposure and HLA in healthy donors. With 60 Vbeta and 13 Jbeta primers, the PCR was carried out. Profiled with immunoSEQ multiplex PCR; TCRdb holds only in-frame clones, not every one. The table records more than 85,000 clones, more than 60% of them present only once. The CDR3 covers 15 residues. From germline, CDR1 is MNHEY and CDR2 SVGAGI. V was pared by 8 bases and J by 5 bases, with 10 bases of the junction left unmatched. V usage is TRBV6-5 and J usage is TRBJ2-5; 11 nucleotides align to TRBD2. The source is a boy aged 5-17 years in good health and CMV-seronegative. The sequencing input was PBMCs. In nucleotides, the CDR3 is TGTGCCAGCCGCAGACTAGCGGGAACGGTCGAGACCCAGTACTTC. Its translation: CASRRLAGTVETQYF.